A single sample gave rise to the 21 T cell receptor beta chains below, sequenced in a study of blood T cells in healthy people across ages. Primers used in a second PCR of about 7 to 12 cycles were a sample-barcoded 5' primer and a J-beta primer mix. TCRdb analysed the 5' RACE reads with MiXCR anew, one entry per CDR3 protein. The sample has 1.5 million to 2 million distinct CDR3 sequences, approximately 40% seen once. The sample taken for sequencing was blood. The receptors were gathered from a human donor in good health.

The chain employs TRBV20-1 and TRBJ2-5, with a tentative D call TRBD1 (5 bases). The CDR3 extends over 14 amino acids. V shed 2 bases and J shed 0 bases, with 10 bases lying between them. Germline CDR1 reads DFQATT; CDR2 reads SNEGSKA (reference sequence). The CDR3: CSARPDSDQETQYF. The CDR3 DNA follows: TGCAGTGCTAGACCAGACAGCGACCAAGAGACCCAGTACTTC.

The V gene is TRBV18, the J gene TRBJ1-2; a possible D gene is TRBD1 (6 bases). CDR3 length: 16 amino acids. Trimming took off 1 base at V and 0 bases at J, with 12 bases between the two ends. CDR1 and CDR2 (germline): KGHSH, LQKENI. The CDR3: CASSPRAGTPNYGYTF. CDR3 sequence (DNA): TGTGCCAGCTCACCACGAGCAGGGACACCTAACTATGGCTACACCTTC.

There are many counts of this clonotype. The V and J genes are TRBV7-2 and TRBJ2-7; D may match TRBD1 or TRBD2 (6 bases each). The ends were cut back, 7 bases at V and 5 bases at J, with 12 bases in the middle. The CDR3 totals 12 residues. The V gene's germline CDR1 is SGHTA and CDR2 FQGNSA. The CDR3 sequence: CASNLRGDEQYF. CDR3 DNA: TGTGCCAGCAACTTGAGGGGGGACGAGCAGTACTTC.

The DNA of the CDR3 is TGTGCCAGTAGTGAACAGGGTTATGCCTCTGGGGCCAACGTCCTGACTTTC. Translating gives CASSEQGYASGANVLTF. This rearrangement joins TRBV19 to TRBJ2-6; perhaps TRBD1 as D (6 bases). The CDR3 is 17 residues long. Looked up from germline, CDR1 is LNHDA and CDR2 is SQIVND (reference sequence). Trimming cost V 5 bases and J 0 bases, with 14 bases left between them.

The chain is built from TRBV3-1 and TRBJ2-3; 8 bases are shared with TRBD2. The ends lost 2 bases at V and 1 base at J; junction bases unmatched: 2. The germline CDR1 and CDR2 sequences are LGHDT and YNNKEL (reference sequence). CDR3 size: 15 residues. CDR3 bases: TGTGCCAGCAGCCAAACACTAGCGGGCACAGATACGCAGTATTTT. It is translated as CASSQTLAGTDTQYF.

About this clonotype itself: One junction end disagrees with the germline gene, perhaps due to a read error. The V gene is TRBV9, the J gene TRBJ1-2; a weak D match, TRBD1 (5 bases). The CDR3 runs to 13 residues. The V gene's germline CDR1 is SGDLS and CDR2 YYNGEE. The CDR3 coding sequence is TGTGCCCGCAGTACAGACAGATACTATGGCTACACCTTC. Protein product: CARSTDRYYGYTF.

The chain is built from TRBV7-2 and TRBJ2-5; 10 bases are a match to TRBD1. The V and J ends lost 2 bases and 5 bases, in that order; junction bases with no gene match: 8. The V gene's germline CDR1 is SGHTA and CDR2 FQGNSA. The CDR3 has 16 residues. As DNA, the CDR3 is TGTGCCAGCAGCTTAAGCGGGACAGGGGAATGGGAGACCCAGTACTTC. Protein: CASSLSGTGEWETQYF.

V is TRBV19 and J is TRBJ2-1, with D possibly matching TRBD1 (5 bases). CDR1 is LNHDA, CDR2 SQIVND, per germline (reference sequence). With 3 bases removed from V and 7 bases from J, the gap between germline ends came to 19 bases. This CDR3 has 16 residues. CDR3 region: CASSIQGLSGRNEQFF. CDR3 sequence (DNA): TGTGCCAGTAGTATTCAGGGCCTGTCTGGACGGAATGAGCAGTTCTTC.

This clonotype was counted between two and nine times. The chain carries TRBV29-1 and TRBJ2-7; a weak D match, TRBD1 (5 bases). Trimming took 4 bases from V and 6 from J, leaving 13 bases between them. The CDR3 covers 12 residues. CDR1 and CDR2 from the germline V gene are SQVTM and ANQGSEA. The CDR3, as DNA: TGCAGCGTTGGGGCCAGGGCCGGCGAGCAGTACTTC. Its translation is CSVGARAGEQYF.

This chain connects TRBV5-5 to TRBJ1-2, with 7 bases aligning to TRBD1. CDR3 length: 17 residues. Germline V gene sequence: CDR1 SGHKS, CDR2 YYEKEE (reference sequence). The junction had 14 bases not matched to a gene; V was cut back by 4 bases and J by 2 bases. CDR3 bases: TGTGCCAGCAGCCCAGACTACCGACAGGGAATGAACTATGGCTACACCTTC. Amino acids: CASSPDYRQGMNYGYTF.

This chain links TRBV15 with TRBJ2-1; 7 bases match TRBD1. Per the germline V gene, CDR1 is LNHNV and CDR2 is YYDKDF (reference sequence). The CDR3 has 16 amino acids. The V and J ends lost 0 bases and 8 bases, in that order; junction bases with no gene match: 10. The CDR3 DNA is TGTGCCACCAGCAGAGAAGGGAACAGGGGTAACGATGAGCAGTTCTTC. Its translation: CATSREGNRGNDEQFF.

Only one count was recorded for this clonotype. Since no conserved phenylalanine or tryptophan closes the CDR3, a read error is the likely cause. This chain connects TRBV20-1 to TRBJ1-5; D is uncertain. CDR1 DFQATT and CDR2 SNEGSKA come from the germline V gene (reference sequence). The CDR3 is 16 amino acids. As DNA, the CDR3 is TGCGGTGCTAGAGATCGCCCCGGCAGCCCCAATCAGCCCCAGCATTTG. Amino acid sequence: CGARDRPGSPNQPQHL.

The chain carries TRBV6-1 and TRBJ1-1; perhaps TRBD1 as D (5 bases). Trimming removed 8 bases from V and 8 bases from J, with 9 bases in between. Germline V gene lookup returns CDR1 MNHNS and CDR2 SASEGT. This CDR3 contains 10 residues. The CDR3 region has the DNA TGTGCCAGCGGGGCGGGGGAAGCTTTCTTT. Protein product: CASGAGEAFF.

The V call is TRBV5-1, the J call TRBJ1-4; tentative D call: TRBD1 (5 bases). Trimming took off 0 bases at V and 0 bases at J, with 9 bases between the two ends. This CDR3 is 16 amino acids long. From germline, CDR1 is SGHRS and CDR2 YFSETQ. The CDR3 reads CASSLGPGPTNEKLFF. The CDR3 coding sequence is TGCGCCAGCAGCTTGGGGCCAGGGCCAACTAATGAAAAACTGTTTTTT.

V is TRBV29-1 and J is TRBJ1-5; 7 nucleotides agree with TRBD1. Germline trimming cut 0 bases from V and 0 bases from J; bases unmatched to any gene: 2. CDR3 size: 15 residues. Germline CDR1 SQVTM, CDR2 ANQGSEA. CDR3 DNA: TGCAGCGTTGAAGAGGGGACAGATAGCAATCAGCCCCAGCATTTT. This translates into CSVEEGTDSNQPQHF.

This clonotype was found a few times. The J gene is TRBJ1-2, the V gene TRBV20-1, with no clear D. Germline assignment: CDR1 DFQATT and CDR2 SNEGSKA (reference sequence). The CDR3 length is 13 residues. The V end lost 4 bases, the J end lost 0 bases, and 9 bases lay between the germline ends. The CDR3 DNA reads as TGCAGTGCTAAGCCCCTAGCTAACTATGGCTACACCTTC. Encoded protein: CSAKPLANYGYTF.

The V and J genes are TRBV20-1 and TRBJ2-3; D possibly corresponds to TRBD2 (5 bases). The CDR3 is made up of 13 amino acids. Trimming left V 6 bases short and J 4 bases short, with 14 bases between. Germline V lookup: CDR1 DFQATT, CDR2 SNEGSKA (reference sequence). As DNA, the CDR3 is TGCAGTGCCCGCTCGGGATTCGCAGATACGCAGTATTTT. This sequence encodes CSARSGFADTQYF.

Turning to this clonotype: The junction departs from the called germline gene at one end, perhaps through a read error. J is TRBJ2-1 and V is TRBV20-1, with TRBD1 identical over 9 bases. Germline CDR1 DFQATT, CDR2 SNEGSKA (reference sequence). The CDR3 spans 15 residues. The CDR3 sequence: CSAREGDRDYDEQFF. The CDR3, as DNA: TGCAGTGCTAGAGAAGGGGACAGGGACTACGATGAGCAGTTCTTC.

This chain joins TRBV6-5 and TRBJ1-2; D unclear. Per germline, CDR1 MNHEY and CDR2 SVGAGI. V lost 4 bases and J 3 bases, leaving 15 bases between the germline ends. The CDR3 is 15 residues long. CDR3 sequence reads: CASSSSLHVHYGYTF. The CDR3 coding sequence is TGTGCCAGCAGTTCCTCCCTCCATGTGCACTATGGCTACACCTTC.

A few counts support this clonotype. The gene calls are TRBV10-3 and TRBJ1-5, with a possible D match to TRBD1 (5 bases). CDR1 is ENHRY and CDR2 is SYGVKD in the germline V gene. The CDR3 covers 13 residues. Trimming left V 8 bases short and J 0 bases short, with 8 bases between. The CDR3 nucleotides are TGTGCCATCGGGGACGGTAGCAATCAGCCCCAGCATTTT. This codes for CAIGDGSNQPQHF.

V is TRBV5-1 and J is TRBJ2-7; 11 bases are a match to TRBD2. CDR1 is SGHRS and CDR2 is YFSETQ in the germline V gene. The CDR3 is 17 amino acids. With V trimmed by 1 base and J by 2 bases, 8 bases remained unmatched. CDR3 coding DNA: TGCGCCAGCAGCTTGTTGTTAGCGGGGGGGCCAGCCTACGAGCAGTACTTC. The encoded protein is CASSLLLAGGPAYEQYF.